These 3 T cell receptor beta chains share one sample of origin, sequenced in a study of OX40 agonist ivuxolimab in advanced cancers. Here immunoSEQ multiplex PCR was the method, and the copy in TCRdb shows in-frame clones only, minus some. The sample holds 55,000 to 80,000 clones, roughly four fifths seen once. The source material was CD4+ or CD8+ T cells sorted from blood, sampled in a trial of the OX40 agonist ivuxolimab. The receptors originated from an adult with an advanced solid tumor such as melanoma, head and neck, liver or kidney cancer.

The chain carries TRBV11-2 and TRBJ1-1, with 7 bases identical to TRBD1. The CDR3 runs 16 residues. The J segment lost 0 bases and the V segment lost 5 bases, leaving 9 bases of the junction unmatched. Looked up from germline, CDR1 is SGHAT and CDR2 is FQNNGV. CDR3 nucleotide sequence: TGTGCCAGCAGCCCGCGAGACAGGGCCATGAACACTGAAGCTTTCTTT. This encodes CASSPRDRAMNTEAFF. The variable domain in full, completed from reference TRBV11-2 and TRBJ1-1, reads EAGVAQSPRYKIIEKRQSVAFWCNPISGHATLYWYQQILGQGPKLLIQFQNNGVVDDSQLPKDRFSAERLKGVDSTLKIQPAKLEDSAVYLCASSPRDRAMNTEAFFGQGTRLTVV.

The J gene is TRBJ1-4, the V gene TRBV7-9, with a possible D match to TRBD1 (6 bases). Trimming shortened V by 3 bases and J by 3 bases, and 23 bases separated the two germline ends. CDR3 length equals 19 residues. Germline values: CDR1 SEHNR, CDR2 FQNEAQ (reference sequence). This chain's CDR3 is CASSFLSQTGSTANEKLFF. The CDR3 DNA follows: TGTGCCAGCAGCTTCCTCTCTCAGACAGGATCTACGGCTAATGAAAAACTGTTTTTT.

The chain carries TRBV5-5 and TRBJ2-5, with D perhaps TRBD2 (5 bases). CDR1 and CDR2 (germline): SGHKS, YYEKEE (reference sequence). The CDR3 loop spans 13 amino acids. V shed 4 bases and J shed 4 bases, with 11 bases lying between them. This CDR3 reads CASSAPGGETQYF. For the CDR3, the DNA is TGTGCCAGCAGCGCCCCAGGAGGAGAGACCCAGTACTTC.